This T cell receptor (beta chain) is from a study of blood T cell repertoires in COVID-19. As originally analysed: Nucleated cell number was recorded as an estimate derived from reference gene primer amplification. The protocol was immunoSEQ multiplex PCR, while the TCRdb copy is restricted to in-frame clones and leaves out a portion. The V and J calls and clone size were taken over from that table, and D and trimming were inferred from the DNA. Of over 130,000 clones in the sample, nearly 80% were seen once. CDR1 SQVTM and CDR2 ANQGSEA come from the germline V gene. Trimming left V 8 bases short and J 2 bases short, with 10 bases between. This CDR3 comprises 12 residues.

Sequencing was carried out using PBMCs or T cells enriched from blood (not recorded which). The rearrangement uses TRBV29-1 and TRBJ2-1, with a tentative D call TRBD1 (6 bases). This TCR derives from a woman aged 45-65 years who had recovered from COVID-19. This CDR3 reads CSSRDTYNEQFF. The CDR3 DNA follows: TGCAGCTCCAGGGACACCTACAATGAGCAGTTCTTC.